A single TCR beta chain is shown here with its context. This clonotype was found many times. The antigen it recognizes is unknown. No base quality information exists; no much larger clone differs at one position. This entry comes from a study of blood T cells in healthy people across ages (dated by TCRdb to the mid-2010s). Broadly, across the study: In model experiments, roughly one uniquely barcoded TCR beta cDNA molecule per two T cells was captured by template switching. To track age-related changes in TCR beta repertoire diversity, the study relied on deep sequencing normalized with unique cDNA molecular identifiers. The donors were split into four age groups: young (average 16 years), middle-aged (around 40), aged (more than 60) and long-lived (approximately 80). Using the same blood draw, the study looked at two additional independent replicas of 1 million unique cDNA reads for two donors, one aged 18 to 30 and the other aged 80 or older.

To prepare the library, 5' RACE was applied. The listed sequencing device is Illumina HiSeq 2500. The second PCR ran for about 6 to 12 cycles and used a J-beta primer mix along with a sample-barcoded 5' primer. Each TCR beta cDNA molecule received a unique molecular identifier from a template-switch 5' adaptor carrying 12 random nucleotides. Each sample yielded at least 2.5 million CDR3-containing paired-end reads. All of the RNA was converted into first-strand cDNA using the Mint cDNA synthesis kit, with a TRBC-specific oligonucleotide serving as the primer. Following uracil-DNA glycosylase treatment, all cDNA underwent a first 18-cycle PCR with the universal primers M1SS and BC2_uni_R. Under the source paper's analysis protocol: Each sample was normalized by randomly selecting 1 million high-quality reads, each carrying a distinct molecular identifier. Reads with shared molecular identifiers were discarded instead of being binned into consensus sequences. MiTCR, with a Q25 quality threshold and the strictest error-elimination algorithm, was used for CDR3 identification, clonotype clustering and error correction. A nonparametric unseen species model with Euler transformation was used to estimate a lower bound on total TCR beta diversity. TCRdb cleaned the public reads at Q25 with fastp, built clones with MiXCR and kept in-frame beta chains. For every CDR3 protein sequence, its rows merge into one entry that carries the most common genes and DNA. TCRdb, rather than the study authors, made the V and J calls. The sample has about 760,000 distinct CDR3 sequences on record, approximately 25% of them singletons. Jointly, the top ten make up 9.4% of the sample.

As encoded in the germline V gene (reference sequence), CDR1 is LNHNV while CDR2 is YYDKDF. Counted from cysteine to phenylalanine, this CDR3 has 17 amino acids. CDR3 DNA only is kept here, 51 bases in frame from base 1. Clipping removes 3 bases from V and 6 bases from J, with 12 as the unmatched junction base count. The paper as a whole reports these results and caveats: The CMV infection status of donors was not known, potentially confounding age-related changes in expanded clonotypes. Compared with the aged group, more naive CD4+ T cells, fewer expanded clones and increased TCR diversity were shown by the long-lived group, suggesting age selection. Observed TCR beta diversity correlated strongly with the percentage of naive T cells measured by flow cytometry. Bulk unsorted PBMC profiling prevented conclusive comparison of naive and antigen-experienced compartments. Estimates of total diversity from one million sequenced T cells were regarded as lower bounds and underestimates. Observed TCR beta diversity per million T cells fell roughly linearly with age, and a significant reduction was already apparent by age about 43.

The 39 donors, aged roughly 6 to 90 years, were systemically healthy Caucasian individuals from Russia. Each donor gave 9 to 10 milliliters of peripheral blood, collected into EDTA-treated Vacutainer tubes. Ficoll-Paque density-gradient centrifugation was used to isolate PBMCs, with at least 7 million per sample. Total RNA, at least 6 micrograms per sample, was extracted from PBMCs with Trizol reagent. For every donor, flow cytometry on a PBMC aliquot measured the percentage of naive CD45RAhigh/CD27high T cells. These data were likewise used in another study, on T cells of mothers and their children. Per that second paper: The donors were nine systemically healthy Caucasian individuals, made up of three mothers and their six children. cDNA synthesis used all of the extracted RNA, with 1.5 ug of RNA in each 15 ul reaction. In the second PCR, the M1S primer introduced both the sample barcodes and 2-4 random nucleotides. Over 8.5 million TCR beta CDR3 reads were obtained for each mother, and 2.5 million to 3 million reads were obtained for each child. TCR recombination output is similarly shaped by thymic selection in related and unrelated pairs, with a minor effect exerted by inherited differences. Normalized repertoire overlap was always found to be slightly, but never significantly, higher in related mother-child pairs than in unrelated mother-child pairs. No persistent microchimeric T cell clones were found, with a detection sensitivity of approximately 95 clones per million clonotypes. The study used deep NGS to compare TCR beta repertoires of mothers and children, seeking features distinguishing related mother-child pairs from unrelated individuals. Mothers averaged about 37 +/- 4 years of age and children averaged around 10 +/- 4 years. After adapter ligation with NEBNext reagents, the libraries were sequenced on Illumina HiSeq 2000 with 100+100 nt paired-end reads. To prevent cross-contamination, the mother and child libraries were prepared a month apart and were sequenced in separate runs. For each donor, somewhere between roughly 450,000 and 2,200,000 distinct TCR beta clonotypes were identified. Naive TCR beta clonotypes were estimated from low-frequency clonotypes matched to each donor's FACS-determined naive share, without sorting.

This receptor was taken from a boy aged 5-17 years in good health. In this chain, TRBV15 is recombined with TRBJ2-3; 10 bases in the junction line up with TRBD1. The specimen was blood. For the CDR3, the sequence is CATSSLTGGRSRDTQYF. Here is the DNA: TGTGCCACCAGCAGTCTGACAGGGGGCCGAAGCCGGGATACGCAGTATTTT.